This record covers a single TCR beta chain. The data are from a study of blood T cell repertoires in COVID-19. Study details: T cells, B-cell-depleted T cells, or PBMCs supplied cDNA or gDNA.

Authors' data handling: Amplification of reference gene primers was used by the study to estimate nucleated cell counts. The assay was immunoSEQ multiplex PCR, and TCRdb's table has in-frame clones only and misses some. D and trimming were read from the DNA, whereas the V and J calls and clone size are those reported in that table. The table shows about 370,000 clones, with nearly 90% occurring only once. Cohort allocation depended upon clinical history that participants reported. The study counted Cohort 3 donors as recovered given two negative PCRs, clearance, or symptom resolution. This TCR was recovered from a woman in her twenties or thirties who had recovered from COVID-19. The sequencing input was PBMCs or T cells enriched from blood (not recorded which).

The CDR3 is CASSRTSGGGNIQYF. CDR3 nucleotides: TGTGCCAGCAGCCGGACTAGCGGGGGAGGAAACATTCAGTACTTC. The rearrangement uses TRBV7-2 and TRBJ2-4; TRBD2 agrees at 13 bases. This CDR3 comprises 15 residues. Germline values: CDR1 SGHTA, CDR2 FQGNSA. Trimming cost V 5 bases and J 6 bases; bases outside gene matches: 4. The whole variable domain, remainder taken from reference TRBV7-2 and TRBJ2-4, is GAGVSQSPSNKVTEKGKDVELRCDPISGHTALYWYRQSLGQGLEFLIYFQGNSAPDKSGLPSDRFSAERTGGSVSTLTIQRTQQEDSAVYLCASSRTSGGGNIQYFGAGTRLSVL.